This T cell receptor (beta chain) was retrieved from a study of shared clonotypes between healthy human individuals. Whole-study results and caveats: What naive subsets generally showed was a larger estimated richness than memory subsets showed. When naive CD4 clonotypes were compared across a few donors, around 5% were shared.

The study drew all its donors from Caucasian adults living in Nashville, Tennessee. As for this clone: The antigen remains undetermined.

This CDR3 is built from 16 residues. V was shortened by 0 bases and J by 4 bases, with 13 bases between the two germline ends. Germline V gives CDR1 KGHSH, CDR2 LQKENI. The method was immunoSEQ multiplex PCR; TCRdb's version includes in-frame clones alone and lacks a portion of them. Of about 990,000 clones in the sample, approximately 78% were seen once. The TCR sequence derives from a man in his late teens or twenties in good health. Some clones in this sample may be carry-over from other donors' samples. Sequenced material: memory CD4+ T cells from PBMCs. Subset reported: CD45RA-negative fraction. The gene calls are TRBV18 and TRBJ1-3; tentatively, D is TRBD1 (6 bases). CDR3 in DNA: TGTGCCAGCTCACCACCGGGACACACTATAGGAAACACCATATATTTT. Amino acid sequence: CASSPPGHTIGNTIYF.